The next 3 T cell receptor beta chains were all read from a single sample in a study of OX40 agonist ivuxolimab in advanced cancers. This table comes from immunoSEQ multiplex PCR, and its TCRdb copy is limited to in-frame clones, with some not included. The sample contains more than 100,000 clones, 93% of which appear only once. Sample: CD4+ or CD8+ T cells sorted from blood, taken in a trial of the OX40 agonist ivuxolimab. These receptors were taken from an adult with an advanced solid tumor such as melanoma, head and neck, liver or kidney cancer.

V gene TRBV6-5 combines with J gene TRBJ2-3; D perhaps matches TRBD1 (6 bases). There are 15 residues in the CDR3. Germline V CDR1 and CDR2: MNHEY, SVGAGI. The V and J ends lost 2 bases and 2 bases respectively, with 11 bases between them. CDR3 residues: CASSYGTLITDTQYF. The CDR3 DNA is TGTGCCAGCAGTTACGGGACATTGATCACAGATACGCAGTATTTT.

The chain recombines TRBV7-7 with TRBJ1-4; 8 bases align to TRBD1. Trimming cost V 5 bases and J 1 base; bases outside gene matches: 3. CDR3 length: 15 amino acids. Germline loops: CDR1 SSHAT, CDR2 FNYEAQ (reference sequence). CDR3 sequence: CASSAGQGTNEKLFF. CDR3 nucleotide sequence: TGTGCCAGCAGCGCCGGACAGGGAACTAATGAAAAACTGTTTTTT.

The chain employs TRBV5-7 and TRBJ2-7, with D perhaps TRBD1 or TRBD2 (6 bases each). TRBV5-7 is labeled an ORF, and its function is uncertain. V was clipped by 0 bases and J by 7 bases, with 8 bases between them. The CDR3 is made up of 12 amino acids. The CDR3 is CASSLEGGEQYF. The CDR3 bases are TGTGCCAGCAGCTTGGAAGGGGGGGAGCAGTACTTC.